Listed below are T cell receptor beta chains from one sample, sequenced in a study of cytomegalovirus exposure and HLA in healthy donors. The assay was immunoSEQ multiplex PCR, and TCRdb's table has in-frame clones only and misses some. The sample has more than 100,000 clones; approximately 87% are singletons. Input material: PBMCs. The source is a man aged 40-49 years in good health and CMV-seronegative. CDR3s include the opening cysteine and the closing phenylalanine or tryptophan. A D gene is named only where the DNA matches it firmly. Clone size is stated in some rows and not others, as once, few, many or a class when expanded.

V	D	J	size	CDR3	DNA
TRBV7-6	TRBD1	TRBJ2-7	.	CASSPGGTGDYEQYF	TGTGCCAGCAGCCCAGGAGGGACAGGGGACTACGAGCAGTACTTC
TRBV4-3	TRBD1	TRBJ1-2	once	CASTPGQGSYGYTF	TGCGCCAGCACACCAGGACAGGGGAGCTATGGCTACACCTTC
TRBV29-1	TRBD1	TRBJ2-7	.	CSVEGGSGTAYEQYF	TGCAGCGTTGAAGGGGGATCCGGGACAGCCTACGAGCAGTACTTC
TRBV4-3	.	TRBJ2-5	few	CASSRTLAIQETQYF	TGCGCCAGCAGCCGCACTCTAGCGATCCAAGAGACCCAGTACTTC
TRBV4-3	.	TRBJ2-3	.	CASSQTGAAGTDTQYF	TGCGCCAGCAGCCAAACGGGAGCGGCGGGCACAGATACGCAGTATTTT
TRBV6-5	.	TRBJ1-4	.	CASSWTVNEKLFF	TGTGCCAGCTCATGGACAGTTAATGAAAAACTGTTTTTT
TRBV28	.	TRBJ2-7	.	CASSYEGAYEQYF	TGTGCCAGCAGTTATGAGGGGGCCTACGAGCAGTACTTC
TRBV7-7	TRBD1	TRBJ2-1	.	CASSEGQGPYNEQFF	TGTGCTAGCAGCGAGGGACAGGGGCCCTACAATGAGCAGTTCTTC
TRBV27	.	TRBJ1-4	.	CASSSGGGWEKLFF	TGTGCCAGCAGTTCCGGGGGAGGGTGGGAAAAACTGTTTTTT
TRBV27	TRBD1	TRBJ1-1	.	CASSSGGPNTEAFF	TGTGCCAGCAGTTCAGGGGGCCCAAACACTGAAGCTTTCTTT
TRBV6-6	TRBD1	TRBJ1-5	.	CASSSQDRLLNQPQHF	TGTGCCAGCAGTTCCCAGGACAGGCTGTTAAATCAGCCCCAGCATTTT
TRBV7-2	TRBD1	TRBJ2-7	.	CASSKDREAYEQYF	TGTGCCAGCAGCAAGGACAGGGAAGCCTACGAGCAGTACTTC
TRBV4-3	.	TRBJ2-3	.	CASSQDSSRHTDTQYF	TGCGCCAGCAGCCAAGATTCTAGCCGACACACAGATACGCAGTATTTT
TRBV5-4	.	TRBJ2-3	.	CASRWADTQYF	TGTGCCAGCAGATGGGCGGATACGCAGTATTTT
TRBV7-9	TRBD2	TRBJ2-1	.	CAFGTSGYLNEQFF	TGTGCCTTCGGGACTAGCGGCTATCTTAATGAGCAGTTCTTC
TRBV5-5	.	TRBJ2-7	.	CASSPGSSYEQYF	TGTGCCAGCAGCCCAGGAAGCTCCTACGAGCAGTACTTC
TRBV4-3	TRBD2	TRBJ2-7	.	CASSQDTGTSGRAYYF	TGCGCCAGCAGCCAAGATACAGGGACTAGCGGGAGGGCCTATTACTTC
TRBV27	TRBD1	TRBJ2-7	few	CASSLQGQGYEQYF	TGTGCCAGCAGTTTACAGGGACAGGGCTACGAGCAGTACTTC
TRBV6-1	.	TRBJ1-5	.	CASSLDISSNQPQHF	TGTGCCAGCAGTCTGGACATCAGTAGCAATCAGCCCCAGCATTTT
TRBV4-1	.	TRBJ2-1	once	CASSPFMGRYNEQFF	TGCGCCAGCAGCCCCTTTATGGGGAGGTACAATGAGCAGTTCTTC
TRBV11-2	TRBD1	TRBJ2-3	.	CASSPGQGPTDTQYF	TGTGCCAGCAGCCCAGGACAGGGGCCCACAGATACGCAGTATTTT
TRBV18	.	TRBJ1-2	once	CASSSSGTSIHGYTF	TGTGCCAGCTCATCCTCAGGGACAAGTATCCATGGCTACACCTTC
TRBV28	TRBD1	TRBJ2-5	.	CTSRGQGREETQYF	TGTACCAGCCGGGGACAGGGGAGGGAAGAGACCCAGTACTTC
TRBV2	TRBD1	TRBJ1-1	.	CASSVVDRGNTEAFF	TGTGCCAGCAGCGTCGTAGACAGGGGCAACACTGAAGCTTTCTTT
TRBV29-1	TRBD1	TRBJ2-7	.	CSVEQGDYEQYF	TGCAGCGTTGAGCAGGGGGACTACGAGCAGTACTTC
TRBV7-2	TRBD1	TRBJ1-2	few	CASSLTSDRGRLLGYTF	TGTGCCAGCAGCCTCACCTCCGACAGGGGGCGCCTACTTGGCTACACCTTC
TRBV6-1	.	TRBJ1-5	.	CASSEVSGSNQPQHF	TGTGCCAGCAGTGAGGTATCGGGTAGCAATCAGCCCCAGCATTTT
TRBV30	.	TRBJ1-6	.	CAWRRILGSPLHF	TGTGCCTGGAGGAGGATATTGGGTTCACCCCTCCACTTT
TRBV4-1	TRBD2	TRBJ2-1	.	CASSPYRGGLATQSNEQFF	TGCGCCAGCAGCCCCTATAGGGGGGGACTAGCCACACAGTCTAATGAGCAGTTCTTC
TRBV30	TRBD2	TRBJ2-7	.	CAWSRKPAGGEQYF	TGTGCCTGGAGCCGGAAACCAGCGGGAGGCGAGCAGTACTTC
TRBV27	TRBD1	TRBJ2-6	.	CASSSPGQVYSGANVLTF	TGTGCCAGCAGTTCCCCGGGACAGGTTTACTCTGGGGCCAACGTCCTGACTTTC
TRBV21-1	.	TRBJ1-1	.	CASSHPSGNTEAFF	TGTGCCAGCAGCCACCCATCGGGGAACACTGAAGCTTTCTTT
TRBV15	TRBD1	TRBJ2-3	.	CATSGPGQGVLSDTQYF	TGTGCCACCAGCGGCCCGGGACAGGGCGTCTTGTCGGATACGCAGTATTTT
TRBV11-2	.	TRBJ2-1	.	CASSSLTGRGQFF	TGTGCCAGCAGCTCCTTAACCGGACGGGGGCAGTTCTTC
TRBV29-1	TRBD1	TRBJ2-5	.	CSVESQDRGPWETQYF	TGCAGCGTTGAAAGCCAGGACAGGGGGCCGTGGGAGACCCAGTACTTC
TRBV19	TRBD1	TRBJ1-1	.	CASSTSTGGLGNTEAFF	TGTGCCAGTAGTACCTCGACAGGGGGCTTGGGAAACACTGAAGCTTTCTTT
TRBV6-5	.	TRBJ2-7	.	CASSSADSTGSYEQYF	TGTGCCAGCAGTTCCGCAGACTCTACCGGCTCCTACGAGCAGTACTTC
TRBV28	.	TRBJ2-7	.	CASSLTGTPAYEQYF	TGTGCCAGCAGTTTAACCGGGACACCCGCCTACGAGCAGTACTTC
TRBV29-1	TRBD2	TRBJ2-1	.	CSVGGEAGVGEQFF	TGCAGCGTTGGGGGTGAGGCGGGAGTGGGTGAGCAGTTCTTC
TRBV2	TRBD2	TRBJ2-1	.	CASSLRTPGLAGVPPTYNEQFF	TGTGCCAGCAGTCTACGAACCCCGGGACTAGCGGGAGTACCCCCAACCTACAATGAGCAGTTCTTC
TRBV2	.	TRBJ1-5	.	CASRDTNQPQHF	TGTGCCAGCCGGGACACAAATCAGCCCCAGCATTTT
TRBV5-4	.	TRBJ2-4	.	CASSLKAGGKLAKNIQYF	TGTGCCAGCAGCTTAAAGGCGGGCGGGAAGCTAGCCAAAAACATTCAGTACTTC
TRBV4-3	TRBD1	TRBJ2-7	.	CASSQDQSPGGIDEQYF	TGCGCCAGCAGCCAAGATCAATCGCCAGGGGGCATCGACGAGCAGTACTTC
TRBV18	TRBD1	TRBJ1-1	few	CASSRDRGANTEAFF	TGTGCCAGCTCCCGGGACAGGGGGGCGAACACTGAAGCTTTCTTT
TRBV4-1	.	TRBJ2-3	once	CASSLVTEGTDTQYF	TGCGCCAGCAGCCTCGTTACCGAGGGCACAGATACGCAGTATTTT
TRBV29-1	TRBD1	TRBJ1-2	.	CSVEWTGAYGYTF	TGCAGCGTTGAGTGGACAGGAGCCTATGGCTACACCTTC
TRBV4-3	TRBD2	TRBJ2-5	.	CASSQEPAGGQETQYF	TGCGCCAGCAGCCAAGAGCCAGCGGGAGGGCAAGAGACCCAGTACTTC
TRBV11-2	.	TRBJ1-1	.	CASSLERGTEAFF	TGTGCCAGCAGCTTAGAAAGGGGCACTGAAGCTTTCTTT
TRBV7-2	TRBD1	TRBJ2-7	.	CASSHPTGELDYYEQYF	TGTGCCAGCAGCCACCCGACAGGGGAGTTGGACTACTACGAGCAGTACTTC
TRBV29-1	TRBD1	TRBJ1-4	.	CSAGTGGREKLFF	TGCAGCGCAGGGACAGGGGGAAGGGAAAAACTGTTTTTT
TRBV28	TRBD1	TRBJ1-5	.	CASRPDRVLGQPQHF	TGTGCCAGCAGGCCGGACAGGGTGTTGGGTCAGCCCCAGCATTTT
TRBV7-3	.	TRBJ1-1	.	CASSLAPGGSNTEAFF	TGTGCCAGCAGCTTAGCCCCGGGGGGATCGAACACTGAAGCTTTCTTT
TRBV7-3	.	TRBJ1-1	few	CASRAGRGGDTEAFF	TGTGCCAGCAGGGCCGGGAGGGGTGGTGACACTGAAGCTTTCTTT
TRBV14	TRBD2	TRBJ2-3	.	CASSQDLWREETDTQYF	TGTGCCAGCAGCCAAGATCTGTGGCGGGAGGAGACAGATACGCAGTATTTT
TRBV2	.	TRBJ1-5	few	CASSELQVSNQPQHF	TGTGCCAGCAGTGAATTGCAGGTGAGCAATCAGCCCCAGCATTTT
TRBV9	.	TRBJ1-3	.	CASSVGVRGRQPSGNTIYF	TGTGCCAGCAGCGTAGGGGTTCGGGGGAGACAGCCCTCTGGAAACACCATATATTTT
TRBV12-5	TRBD1	TRBJ1-2	.	CASGSTGGDGYTF	TGTGCTAGTGGTTCAACAGGGGGCGATGGCTACACCTTC
TRBV7-3	.	TRBJ1-1	.	CASSHRGGGEAFF	TGTGCCAGCAGTCATCGAGGGGGGGGTGAAGCTTTCTTT